These 26 T cell receptor beta chains were sequenced from one sample in a study of cytomegalovirus exposure and HLA in healthy donors. The study ran its PCR with 60 Vbeta and 13 Jbeta primers. Using immunoSEQ multiplex PCR, the repertoire was profiled, and TCRdb retains in-frame clones only, with some absent. There are around 140,000 clones in the sample, with roughly 1.4% held by the top ten. Sequenced material: PBMCs. The receptors stem from a woman in her 40s in good health and CMV-seronegative.

In DNA, the CDR3 is TGTGCCAGCAGCAATCTGGCAGGCTGGCAGCCCCAGCATTTT. Its translation: CASSNLAGWQPQHF. The chain couples TRBV2 to TRBJ1-5; D unclear. Trimming shortened V by 6 bases and J by 7 bases, and 16 bases separated the two germline ends. This CDR3 has 14 amino acids. Germline loops: CDR1 SNHLY, CDR2 FYNNEI. Looking up the rest from reference TRBV2 and TRBJ1-5 gives the full variable domain: EPEVTQTPSHQVTQMGQEVILRCVPISNHLYFYWYRQILGQKVEFLVSFYNNEISEKSEIFDDQFSVERPDGSNFTLKIRSTKLEDSAMYFCASSNLAGWQPQHFGDGTRLSIL.

V gene TRBV6-5 combines with J gene TRBJ2-1; 10 bases are shared with TRBD2. This CDR3 has 16 amino acids. Losses at the gene ends were 1 base for V and 10 bases for J; bases not matched to a gene: 10. Germline V gene data show CDR1 as MNHEY and CDR2 as SVGAGI. The CDR3 coding sequence is TGTGCCAGCAGTTACTTTGCCAGCGGGGGGGGTAAAGAGCAGTTCTTC. Its translation: CASSYFASGGGKEQFF.

V and J are TRBV6-1 and TRBJ1-1; TRBD1 might be the D (5 bases). The CDR3 spans 14 residues. Germline values: CDR1 MNHNS, CDR2 SASEGT. Trimming left V 7 bases short and J 1 base short, with 13 bases between. CDR3 protein: CASNQGNQNTEAFF. Here the CDR3 DNA reads TGTGCCAGCAATCAGGGAAACCAGAACACTGAAGCTTTCTTT.

The rearrangement uses TRBV11-3 and TRBJ2-2; TRBD2 aligns across 9 bases. The CDR3 has 13 residues. J gave up 7 bases and V 8 bases, and 5 bases lay outside the gene matches. From germline, CDR1 is SGHNT and CDR2 YENEEA. The CDR3 protein is CASRGGGNGELFF. CDR3 sequence (DNA): TGTGCCAGCCGCGGGGGGGGTAACGGGGAGCTGTTTTTT.

The CDR3 DNA sequence: TGTGCCAGCAGCCAAGTCTTAGAGCCTGAGCAGTTCTTC. This sequence encodes CASSQVLEPEQFF. The chain couples TRBV4-2 to TRBJ2-1; D not certain. Germline assignment: CDR1 LGHNA and CDR2 YNFKEQ. The CDR3 runs to 13 residues. Between the trimmed V and J ends, which lost 1 base and 9 bases, there was a span of 10 bases.

The V and J genes are TRBV7-2 and TRBJ2-3; D gene uncertain. V was pared by 6 bases and J by 8 bases, with 15 bases between. Germline lookup yields CDR1 SGHTA and CDR2 FQGNSA. The CDR3 loop spans 13 amino acids. The CDR3 reads CASRVSPYSTQYF. Here the CDR3 DNA reads TGTGCCAGCAGGGTCTCCCCCTACAGTACGCAGTATTTT.

The J gene is TRBJ1-1, the V gene TRBV6-1; 7 positions match TRBD1. The V gene end was trimmed by 5 bases and the J gene end by 5 bases; junction bases not matched to a gene: 11. Germline V CDR1 and CDR2: MNHNS, SASEGT. There are 15 residues in the CDR3. Written as DNA, the CDR3 is TGTGCCAGCAGTCCAAACAGCAGGGGGGAAACTGAAGCTTTCTTT. It yields the protein CASSPNSRGETEAFF.

V and J are TRBV18 and TRBJ1-1; TRBD1 matches 10 bases. Germline CDR1 reads KGHSH; CDR2 reads LQKENI. There are 15 residues in the CDR3. Trimming took 4 bases from V and 6 from J; bases not matched to a gene: 8. DNA of the CDR3: TGTGCCAGCTCACAGGGGACAGGGGAAGCACCTGAAGCTTTCTTT. This encodes CASSQGTGEAPEAFF.

The genes are TRBV2 and TRBJ1-1; D might be TRBD1 (5 bases). CDR3 size: 14 residues. In germline, CDR1 is SNHLY, CDR2 FYNNEI. Trimming removed 6 bases at V and 4 bases at J, with 15 bases between. CDR3 sequence: CASSQQVTSTEAFF. The CDR3 nucleotides read TGTGCCAGCAGCCAACAGGTTACCTCCACTGAAGCTTTCTTT.

The chain is built from TRBV7-2 and TRBJ2-1; D uncertain. Germline V gene lookup returns CDR1 SGHTA and CDR2 FQGNSA. The CDR3 consists of 12 residues. Trimming pared 7 bases from V and 11 bases from J, leaving 15 bases between. The CDR3 reads CASTEMYAKQFF. CDR3 DNA sequence: TGTGCCAGCACCGAGATGTACGCGAAGCAGTTCTTC.

The rearrangement joins TRBV6-6 to TRBJ1-1; 10 nucleotides line up with TRBD1. The CDR3 is 14 residues long. The germline V gene has CDR1 MNHNY and CDR2 SVGAGI (reference sequence). Trimming at V came to 7 bases and at J to 3 bases, leaving 5 bases not matched to a gene. CDR3 nucleotide sequence: TGTGCCAGCACTCGACAGGGGGCATACACTGAAGCTTTCTTT. Amino acids: CASTRQGAYTEAFF.

This chain links TRBV11-2 with TRBJ1-3; TRBD1 might be the D (6 bases). The ends were cut back, 4 bases at V and 0 bases at J, with 10 bases in the middle. Germline V gives CDR1 SGHAT, CDR2 FQNNGV. This CDR3 is 15 amino acids long. The CDR3 DNA is TGTGCCAGCAGCTCGCAGGGGTTCTCTGGAAACACCATATATTTT. Its protein is CASSSQGFSGNTIYF.

The chain uses TRBV6-5 and TRBJ2-3; D unresolved. Trimming shortened V by 0 bases and J by 0 bases, and 4 bases separated the two germline ends. This CDR3 spans 14 amino acids. Germline V lookup: CDR1 MNHEY, CDR2 SVGAGI. DNA of the CDR3: TGTGCCAGCAGTTACTCGCAGAGCACAGATACGCAGTATTTT. This translates into CASSYSQSTDTQYF.

The genes are TRBV7-2 and TRBJ2-3; the match to TRBD1 covers 7 bases. CDR1 is SGHTA, CDR2 FQGNSA, per germline. The CDR3 is made up of 15 amino acids. Losses at the gene ends were 5 bases for V and 4 bases for J; bases not matched to a gene: 9. CDR3 in DNA: TGTGCCAGCAGCCCTGACAGGGTGGGAGCAGATACGCAGTATTTT. Translating it yields CASSPDRVGADTQYF.

V and J are TRBV5-1 and TRBJ1-1; D is perhaps TRBD1 (6 bases). Between the trimmed V and J ends, which lost 0 bases and 1 base, there was a span of 16 bases. Germline values: CDR1 SGHRS, CDR2 YFSETQ. The CDR3 extends over 17 amino acids. CDR3: CASSLGGQIPANTEAFF. The DNA of the CDR3 is TGCGCCAGCAGCTTGGGGGGGCAGATCCCAGCGAACACTGAAGCTTTCTTT.

The chain is built from TRBV7-9 and TRBJ2-2; TRBD2 might be the D (6 bases). V was cut by 7 bases and J by 2 bases, with 14 bases left in between. The CDR3 spans 15 residues. From germline, CDR1 is SEHNR and CDR2 FQNEAQ (reference sequence). CDR3 amino acids: CASNVWEANTGELFF. The CDR3 DNA is TGTGCCAGCAACGTTTGGGAGGCCAACACCGGGGAGCTGTTTTTT.

The V and J genes are TRBV7-2 and TRBJ1-1; D may be TRBD1 (6 bases). This CDR3 is built from 15 residues. Deletions cut 1 base from V and 5 bases from J, with 14 bases between. Germline lookup yields CDR1 SGHTA and CDR2 FQGNSA. This chain's CDR3 is CASSLGTALGTEAFF. The CDR3, as DNA: TGTGCCAGCAGCTTAGGGACAGCCCTAGGGACTGAAGCTTTCTTT.

The chain couples TRBV14 to TRBJ2-7; a weak D match, TRBD2 (5 bases). The germline gives CDR1 SGHDN, CDR2 FVKESK. The CDR3 loop spans 14 amino acids. Trimming stripped 1 base from V and 3 bases from J, with 10 bases between. CDR3 in DNA: TGTGCCAGCAGCCAAGGACTAATCCTCTACGAGCAGTACTTC. This sequence encodes CASSQGLILYEQYF.

This chain links TRBV14 with TRBJ2-3, with unresolved D. This CDR3 is built from 16 residues. Deletions cut 3 bases from V and 1 base from J, with 14 bases between. Germline CDR1 reads SGHDN; CDR2 reads FVKESK. CDR3 DNA: TGTGCCAGCAGCCATCCCGACACGCTCGGCACAGATACGCAGTATTTT. Translation: CASSHPDTLGTDTQYF.

This chain connects TRBV16 to TRBJ1-1; tentatively, D is TRBD1 (6 bases). Trimming removed 4 bases at V and 2 bases at J, with 17 bases between. This CDR3 spans 16 amino acids. Germline V gene sequence: CDR1 KGHSY, CDR2 FQNENV. This chain's CDR3 is CASSLDWGGPNTEAFF. CDR3 nucleotide sequence: TGTGCCAGCAGCCTAGATTGGGGGGGCCCTAACACTGAAGCTTTCTTT.

The rearrangement links TRBV6-1 to TRBJ1-2; no reliable D call. Between the trimmed V and J ends, which lost 11 bases and 4 bases, there was a span of 14 bases. The CDR3 contains 12 residues. Per the germline V gene, CDR1 is MNHNS and CDR2 is SASEGT. CDR3 nucleotides: TGTGCCGGAGGACGTAACGCCTATGGCTACACCTTC. Translating gives CAGGRNAYGYTF.

The rearrangement links TRBV5-1 to TRBJ1-2; D gene uncertain. The V gene's germline CDR1 is SGHRS and CDR2 YFSETQ. The CDR3 runs 12 residues. V was pared by 0 bases and J by 8 bases, with 8 bases between. The CDR3: CASSLAEEGYTF. The CDR3 nucleotides are TGCGCCAGCAGCTTGGCCGAGGAAGGCTACACCTTC.

The rearrangement links TRBV19 to TRBJ1-2; the D gene is possibly TRBD1 (6 bases). V was pared by 4 bases and J by 4 bases, with 10 bases between. The CDR3 consists of 13 residues. Per the germline V gene, CDR1 is LNHDA and CDR2 is SQIVND (reference sequence). The CDR3 sequence is CASSSGGVYGYTF. The CDR3 nucleotides read TGTGCCAGTAGTAGCGGGGGCGTCTATGGCTACACCTTC. The full variable domain, its missing parts supplied by reference TRBV19 and TRBJ1-2, is DGGITQSPKYLFRKEGQNVTLSCEQNLNHDAMYWYRQDPGQGLRLIYYSQIVNDFQKGDIAEGYSVSREKKESFPLTVTSAQKNPTAFYLCASSSGGVYGYTFGSGTRLTVV.

The chain joins TRBV14 to TRBJ1-3; D is perhaps TRBD1 (6 bases). Germline V gene lookup returns CDR1 SGHDN and CDR2 FVKESK. V was trimmed by 4 bases and J by 3 bases, leaving 13 bases between them. There are 15 residues in the CDR3. The DNA of the CDR3 is TGTGCCAGCAGCCCGCTTGCAGGGGATGGAAACACCATATATTTT. This gives the protein CASSPLAGDGNTIYF.

This chain uses TRBV4-3 with TRBJ2-5, with a possible D match to TRBD1 (6 bases). The J call may be in error: the DNA end matches TRBJ2-7 better. The CDR3 has 15 residues. Germline V gene data show CDR1 as LGHNA and CDR2 as YSLEER. The CDR3 spells CASSQYRQANYEQYF. In nucleotides, the CDR3 is TGCGCCAGCAGCCAGTATAGACAGGCAAATTACGAGCAGTACTTC.

The chain carries TRBV9 and TRBJ2-7; D possibly corresponds to TRBD2 (5 bases). CDR1 and CDR2 from the germline V gene are SGDLS and YYNGEE. Trimming removed 0 bases from V and 2 bases from J, with 9 bases in between. The CDR3 consists of 14 residues. CDR3: CASSVATEAYEQYF. CDR3 bases: TGTGCCAGCAGCGTAGCTACGGAGGCCTACGAGCAGTACTTC.